Given below is one TCR beta chain in context. The CDR3 spans 15 residues. V shed 7 bases, J shed 2 bases, and the junction held 9 bases outside the gene matches. CDR1 LNHDA and CDR2 SQIVND come from the germline V gene (reference sequence). The data were taken from a study of blood T cell repertoires in COVID-19. Study-wide background: Italy, Spain and the United States were the sources of the convalescent and acute COVID-19 samples. The cDNA or gDNA used as material had been derived from T cells, B-cell-depleted T cells, or PBMCs.

Original methodology: How many nucleated cells were present was estimated from reference gene primer amplification. Data came from immunoSEQ multiplex PCR; TCRdb stores just in-frame clones and leaves some out. For V, J and clone size, that table is used; D and trimming come from the DNA. The sample holds around 180,000 clones, approximately 85% seen once. Sequencing input: peripheral blood. The genes are TRBV19 and TRBJ1-2; 8 nucleotides match TRBD1. The source of this sequence is a woman of 80 years or more with acute or convalescent COVID-19. The CDR3 DNA sequence: TGTGCCAGTACCCCAGGGACAGGTCTAAACTATGGCTACACCTTC. Its protein is CASTPGTGLNYGYTF.